The TCR beta chain under discussion was sequenced for a study of T cells in Graves' hyperthyroidism and ophthalmopathy (dated by TCRdb to the late 2010s). With respect to the entire study: Peripheral blood samples were taken at the time of initial diagnosis, prior to any treatment. To identify distinguishing TCR V-J signatures, a discovery cohort of about 100 patients was used, comprising 40 to 45 with Graves' ophthalmopathy and around 57 with stable Graves' hyperthyroidism. Prospective prediction of ophthalmopathy was tested in an independent validation cohort of fewer than 20 hyperthyroidism patients and 17 patients who later progressed to ophthalmopathy. The roughly 90 discovery patients were divided at random into training and test sets in a 7:3 ratio. The study also compared thyroid tissue and blood T-cell repertoires from about six Graves' hyperthyroidism patients. Following sampling, methimazole starting at 30 mg daily was given to hyperthyroidism patients, and high-dose intravenous methylprednisolone was given to ophthalmopathy patients. The paper describes TCR Vbeta CDR3 sequencing of 120 to 150 peripheral blood samples, made up of roughly 40 ophthalmopathy patients, around 78 hyperthyroidism patients and about 17 progressor patients.

Hyperthyroidism patients were newly diagnosed, had a disease duration of under 2 months, and were aged 18 to 65 years. Exclusion was applied to patients with uncontrolled infections, other autoimmune diseases, pregnancy or lactation. Diagnoses relied on clinical symptoms, serum thyroxine and TRAb, thyroid ultrasound and orbital computed tomography. For progressor patients, blood was drawn at the first diagnosis of hyperthyroidism, before any ophthalmopathy symptoms had appeared. Ficoll-Paque density gradient centrifugation was used to isolate PBMCs from 8.5 to 10 ml of fresh peripheral blood. Patients classed as progressors first received a Graves' hyperthyroidism diagnosis and then went on to develop ophthalmopathy during follow-up. Trizol reagent was used to extract total RNA, and RNA quality was then checked on an Agilent 2100 Bioanalyzer. TCR beta CDR3 regions were amplified from RNA transcripts. A first-round RT-PCR of the TCR CDR3 used the HTBI primer set with the Qiagen OneStep RT-PCR kit. The libraries were constructed in a second round of multiplex PCR and then size-selected and purified. Libraries were sequenced paired-end with 100 bp reads on an Illumina HiSeq2000. The paper's data handling went like this. Raw data were processed with SOAPnuke, discarding reads with adapters, uncalled bases, mean Phred below 15, or no exact constant-primer or identifier match. COPE v1.2.5 was used to merge the high-quality paired reads, and each unique nucleotide sequence was defined as a clonotype. MiTCR v1.1 was used to align the clonotypes against IMGT TRBV, TRBD and TRBJ reference segments. Analysis was restricted to V-J combinations with a frequency above 0.0001, which covered roughly 99% of repertoires. The TCS score was defined as the ratio of F50 (clonal expansion) to E x V (chaos), calculated using BLOSUM62-based TCRdist between CDR3 peptides within each V-J. Welch's t-statistics and random forest reduced fewer than 600 V-J features to some 14, which were used in a naive Bayes classifier (R e1071). Clones were called with MiXCR by TCRdb after fastp trimmed the public reads at Q25, and only in-frame beta chains were retained. Merged by CDR3 protein, the rows form single entries marked with the most common genes and DNA. What appears here as the V and J calls and clone size reflects TCRdb's work, not the paper's. The sample yields about 350,000 distinct CDR3 sequences; roughly 17% were counted once. The top ten constitute around a third of the sample.

The full study reports these points: Sample size was not statistically predetermined, and investigators were not blinded to group allocation. Most expanded thyroid clonotypes (frequency above 0.001) were also found in blood, which suggests that blood repertoires may mirror thyroid immune responses. In validation, progression to ophthalmopathy was predicted by the model with almost 71% sensitivity and 72% to 85% specificity, a median of about 6.8 months before onset. In cross-validation, a model built on a 13 V-J signature told ophthalmopathy apart from stable hyperthyroidism with less than 90% sensitivity and about 81% specificity, and in testing the same model reached 80%/75%.

This clonotype was found many times. Its specific antigen is unknown. One base away there is no much larger clone; base qualities are not given. This TCR was sampled from a woman in her twenties or thirties with Graves' hyperthyroidism that later progressed to Graves' ophthalmopathy. What was sequenced was blood.

The DNA sequence is as follows: TGTGCCAGCAGCCCCATTGGGGGGGGCACAGATACGCAGTATTTT. This codes for CASSPIGGGTDTQYF. This chain is built from TRBV7-8 and TRBJ2-3, and 7 bases in between align with TRBD2. The CDR3 runs 15 residues from the cysteine to the phenylalanine. Of the read, only the CDR3 DNA is kept; its 45 bases are in frame from base 1. In the germline V gene, CDR1 corresponds to SGHVS and CDR2 to FQNEAQ. Clipping removes 5 bases from V and 1 base from J, with 6 as the unmatched junction base count. This CDR3, with the reference TRBV7-8 and TRBJ2-3 proteins standing in past its ends, gives the full variable domain GAGVSQSPRYKVAKRGQDVALRCDPISGHVSLFWYQQALGQGPEFLTYFQNEAQLDKSGLPSDRFFAERPEGSVSTLKIQRTQQEDSAVYLCASSPIGGGTDTQYFGPGTRLTVL.